These T cell receptor beta chains were read from a single sample in a study of chemoradiotherapy in HPV16-positive cancers. TCRdb keeps only in-frame clones here, not all; method: immunoSEQ multiplex PCR. The sample includes 12,000 to 15,000 clones, roughly 93% of them seen just once. The sample was blood, taken from a patient who underwent chemoradiotherapy. These receptors came from a human donor with HPV-associated anogenital cancer. Each CDR3 is given with its conserved first and last residue. The D gene is left open where the match is weak. Where a row states a size, it is once, few, many or the class of an expanded clone; other rows omit it.

>.|13|.|TRBJ1-1|TRBV6-5
CASSPGGVTEAFF
TGTGCCAGCAGTCCCGGGGGGGTCACTGAAGCTTTCTTT
>.|14|.|TRBJ2-3|TRBV5-1
CASRQITSTDTQYF
TGCGCCAGCAGGCAGATCACTAGCACAGATACGCAGTATTTT
>once|15|.|TRBJ1-4|TRBV4-1
CASSLWTATNEKLFF
TGCGCCAGCAGCCTTTGGACAGCAACTAATGAAAAACTGTTTTTT
>.|15|.|TRBJ2-3|TRBV7-8
CASSLAGPAEDTQYF
TGTGCCAGCAGCTTAGCCGGACCTGCGGAAGATACGCAGTATTTT
>.|13|.|TRBJ2-7|TRBV2
CASSTGETYEQYF
TGTGCCAGCAGTACGGGCGAGACCTACGAGCAGTACTTC
>.|16|TRBD2|TRBJ2-1|TRBV7-2
CASSFTSGGYNDEQFF
TGTGCCAGCAGCTTCACTAGCGGGGGGTACAACGATGAGCAGTTCTTC
>.|18|TRBD2|TRBJ2-1|TRBV7-3
CASSRAGLAGGSYNEQFF
TGTGCCAGCAGCCGGGCGGGGCTAGCGGGGGGATCCTACAATGAGCAGTTCTTC
>.|18|TRBD2|TRBJ2-1|TRBV4-3
CASSHSGTSGGNHNEQFF
TGCGCCAGCAGCCATTCCGGGACTAGCGGGGGGAACCACAATGAGCAGTTCTTC
>.|15|.|TRBJ1-5|TRBV6-5
CASSYSGVGDQPQHF
TGTGCCAGCAGTTACTCGGGGGTAGGAGATCAGCCCCAGCATTTT
>.|13|.|TRBJ2-3|TRBV5-1
CASSDRYTDTQYF
TGCGCCAGCAGCGACAGATACACAGATACGCAGTATTTT
>.|17|TRBD2|TRBJ2-7|TRBV5-1
CASSRGTSGDGSYEQYF
TGCGCCAGCAGCCGGGGAACTAGCGGGGATGGCTCCTACGAGCAGTACTTC
>.|15|.|TRBJ2-7|TRBV6-6
CASSAAGGPSYEQYF
TGTGCCAGCAGTGCCGCCGGGGGGCCGTCCTACGAGCAGTACTTC
>.|17|.|TRBJ2-4|TRBV19
CASSISEQGLAKNIQYF
TGTGCCAGTAGTATATCGGAACAGGGCCTAGCCAAAAACATTCAGTACTTC
>.|17|TRBD2|TRBJ2-7|TRBV11-1
CASSLGSYRGGRYEQYF
TGTGCCAGCAGCTTAGGATCGTACCGGGGGGGCCGCTACGAGCAGTACTTC
>.|16|TRBD2|TRBJ2-3|TRBV9
CASSASRGGITDTQYF
TGTGCCAGCAGCGCCTCGCGGGGGGGCATTACAGATACGCAGTATTTT
>.|11|.|TRBJ2-7|TRBV18
CASSPGYEQYF
TGTGCCAGCTCACCTGGGTACGAGCAGTACTTC
>.|15|.|TRBJ2-7|TRBV6-5
CASSGNGGGTYEQYF
TGTGCCAGCAGTGGAAACGGAGGGGGCACCTACGAGCAGTACTTC
>.|15|TRBD2|TRBJ2-5|TRBV6-6
CASSYSASGAETQYF
TGTGCCAGCAGTTACTCCGCTAGCGGGGCAGAGACCCAGTACTTC
>once|15|.|TRBJ2-7|TRBV7-2
CASSLGPRAPYEQYF
TGTGCCAGCAGCTTAGGGCCGCGGGCGCCTTACGAGCAGTACTTC
>.|15|TRBD2|TRBJ2-5|TRBV5-1
CASSSGLAGAGTQYF
TGCGCCAGCAGCTCCGGACTAGCGGGGGCGGGGACCCAGTACTTC
>.|16|.|TRBJ1-3|TRBV7-2
CASSLSPGNSGNTIYF
TGTGCCAGCAGCTTAAGCCCTGGGAACTCTGGAAACACCATATATTTT
>.|14|.|TRBJ1-4|TRBV5-1
CASGEGLINEKLFF
TGCGCCAGCGGGGAAGGACTGATTAATGAAAAACTGTTTTTT
>.|15|.|TRBJ1-1|TRBV27
CATKYLWGKGTEAFF
TGTGCCACCAAGTACCTTTGGGGGAAAGGGACTGAAGCTTTCTTT
>once|20|.|TRBJ2-7|TRBV4-2
CASSQGFFDIWARSSYEQYF
TGTGCCAGCAGCCAAGGGTTTTTCGACATCTGGGCTCGGAGCTCCTACGAGCAGTACTTC
>.|13|.|TRBJ1-5|TRBV7-3
CASGLTIDQPQHF
TGTGCCAGCGGCTTAACGATAGATCAGCCCCAGCATTTT
>.|15|.|TRBJ1-4|TRBV2
CASSGGSGGMEKLFF
TGTGCCAGCAGCGGAGGGTCCGGGGGTATGGAAAAACTGTTTTTT
>.|13|TRBD1|TRBJ1-2|TRBV5-1
CASSLQGDYGYTF
TGCGCCAGCAGCTTGCAGGGGGACTATGGCTACACCTTC
>.|15|.|TRBJ1-6|TRBV27
CASSLIDSLNSPLHF
TGTGCCAGCAGTTTAATCGACAGCCTTAATTCACCCCTCCACTTT
>.|17|TRBD2|TRBJ2-5|TRBV4-1
CASSQGGLAGFQETQYF
TGCGCCAGCAGCCAAGGGGGACTAGCGGGATTCCAAGAGACCCAGTACTTC